This T cell receptor (beta chain) was recorded in a study of blood T cell repertoires in COVID-19 (TCRdb year 2020). With respect to the entire study: Samples covering the acute and convalescent phases of COVID-19 were provided by collaborators in the United States, Italy and Spain. The repertoires were released in a freely available public database intended as a resource for research on the immune response to SARS-CoV-2. Where available, HLA class I and class II types were obtained from metadata supplied by the sample provider rather than from assay-based typing. Subjects who had been exposed to COVID-19, were actively infected with it, or had recovered from it provided the deeply sampled blood TCRbeta repertoires that made up the dataset. A de-identified subject ID, COVID-19 status, age in years and sex were almost always included in the sample metadata. The material from the prospective study consisted of cDNA or gDNA derived from T cells, B-cell-depleted T cells, or PBMCs. The samples were drawn from the first 160 participants of the ongoing ImmuneRACE study and from over a thousand subjects provided by 6 global collaborators. General conclusions and limits of the study: The quantity of clinical and demographic metadata differed by source and by participant and was supplied without curation.

Details on this clone: The antigen this receptor binds is unknown. No quality values exist for individual bases; no much larger clone is one base distant.

TCRbeta CDR3 regions were amplified from genomic DNA using the immunoSEQ Assay, a bias-controlled multiplex PCR. As for the authors' bioinformatics: The number of nucleated cells in each sample was estimated by amplification of reference gene primers within the assay. Sequence reads were collapsed and filtered to measure the absolute abundance of every unique TCRbeta CDR3 rearrangement. For each sample, productive Simpson clonality was calculated by taking the square root of Simpson's diversity index across productive rearrangements. TCRdb carries this immuneACCESS record with in-frame sequences only. Its versions omit some clonotypes, under half of them owing to an unresolved V gene in the studies checked, with the rest unexplained. V and J calls and clone size are copied from that table; D and trimming were computed from the DNA. The sample records around 320,000 clones, 90% of which are singletons. The ten largest clonotypes hold around 4.2% of the sample.

Enrolling through a virtual design, the prospective study's participants ranged in age from roughly 18 to 95 years and lived across roughly 24 United States geographic areas. Cohort assignment in the prospective study relied on participant-reported clinical history from a screening survey and a study questionnaire. Exposed participants had been in contact, within 2 weeks of entering the study, with a person who had a PCR-confirmed or clinician-diagnosed case of COVID-19. In the prospective study, whole blood, serum and a nasopharyngeal or oropharyngeal swab were collected from each participant by mobile phlebotomists. Participants in the prospective study had the option to provide additional blood draws and questionnaires over a roughly 2-month period. Blood samples from the prospective study were shipped frozen or at room temperature prior to DNA extraction. The cysteine opens and the phenylalanine closes a CDR3 of 15 amino acids. The only DNA kept is the CDR3, 45 bases in frame from the first base. For this chain, trimming is 0 bases at the V end and 4 bases at the J end, and the number of junction bases without a gene match is 3. CDR1 and CDR2 (MGHRA, YSYEKL) derive from the germline V gene.

This TCR came from a woman aged 25 to 39 who had been exposed to COVID-19. Rearrangement joined TRBV4-1 to TRBJ2-4; TRBD1 lines up with 7 middle nucleotides. The sequencing input was PBMCs or T cells enriched from blood (not recorded which). CDR3 region: CASSQDDRDKNIQYF. The sequence in DNA is TGCGCCAGCAGCCAAGATGACAGGGATAAAAACATTCAGTACTTC.